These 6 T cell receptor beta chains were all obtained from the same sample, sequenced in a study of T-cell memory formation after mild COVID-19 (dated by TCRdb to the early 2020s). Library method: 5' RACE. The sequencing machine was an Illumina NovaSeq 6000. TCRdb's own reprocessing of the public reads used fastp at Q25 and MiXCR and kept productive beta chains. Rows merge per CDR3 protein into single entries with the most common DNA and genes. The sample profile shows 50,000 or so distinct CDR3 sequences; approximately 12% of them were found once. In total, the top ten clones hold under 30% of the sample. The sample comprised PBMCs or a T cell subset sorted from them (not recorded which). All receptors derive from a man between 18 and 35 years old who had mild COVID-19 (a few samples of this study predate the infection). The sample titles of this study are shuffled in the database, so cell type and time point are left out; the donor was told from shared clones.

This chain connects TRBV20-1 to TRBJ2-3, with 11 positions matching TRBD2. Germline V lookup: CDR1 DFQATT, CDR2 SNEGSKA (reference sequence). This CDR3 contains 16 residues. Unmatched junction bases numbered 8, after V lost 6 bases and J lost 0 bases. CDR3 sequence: CSAGTSGYFSTDTQYF. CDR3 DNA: TGCAGTGCCGGGACTAGCGGATACTTTAGCACAGATACGCAGTATTTT.

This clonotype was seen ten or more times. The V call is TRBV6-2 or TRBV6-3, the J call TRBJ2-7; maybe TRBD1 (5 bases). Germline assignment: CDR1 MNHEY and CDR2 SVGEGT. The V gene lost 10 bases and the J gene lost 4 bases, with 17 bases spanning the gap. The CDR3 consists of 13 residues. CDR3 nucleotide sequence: TGTGCCACCCTCCCCCAGGGTCGTTACGAGCAGTACGTC. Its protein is CATLPQGRYEQYV.

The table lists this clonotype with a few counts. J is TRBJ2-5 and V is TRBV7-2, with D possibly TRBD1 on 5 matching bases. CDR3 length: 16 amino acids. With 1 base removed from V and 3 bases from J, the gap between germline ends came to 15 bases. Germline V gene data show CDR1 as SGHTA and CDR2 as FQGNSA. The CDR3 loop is CASSLGMGRWEETQYF. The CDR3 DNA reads TGTGCCAGCAGCTTAGGAATGGGGCGGTGGGAAGAGACCCAGTACTTC.

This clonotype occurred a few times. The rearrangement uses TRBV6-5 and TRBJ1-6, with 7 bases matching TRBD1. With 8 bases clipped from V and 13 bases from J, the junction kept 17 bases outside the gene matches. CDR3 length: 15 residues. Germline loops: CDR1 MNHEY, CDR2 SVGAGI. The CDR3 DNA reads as TGTGCCAGCCAGAGAGACAGGGCTTCTCCCGGCCCCCTCCACTTT. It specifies CASQRDRASPGPLHF.

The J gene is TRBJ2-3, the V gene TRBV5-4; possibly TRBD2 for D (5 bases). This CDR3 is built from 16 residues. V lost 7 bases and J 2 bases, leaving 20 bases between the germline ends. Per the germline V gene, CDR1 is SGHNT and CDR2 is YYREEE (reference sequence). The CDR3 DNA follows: TGTGCCAGCTCCGGGGAGACTTATACTTTCACAGATACGCAGTATTTT. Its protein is CASSGETYTFTDTQYF.

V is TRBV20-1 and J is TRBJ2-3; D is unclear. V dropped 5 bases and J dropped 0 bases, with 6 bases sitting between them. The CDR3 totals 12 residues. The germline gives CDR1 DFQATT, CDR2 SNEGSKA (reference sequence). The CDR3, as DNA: TGCAGTGCTCAGTTTAGCACAGATACGCAGTATTTT. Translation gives CSAQFSTDTQYF.